This T cell receptor (beta chain) was recovered during a study of a mutant IDH1 vaccine in newly diagnosed glioma. Looking at the study overall: Earlier care involved radiotherapy, temozolomide, or both, and the majority received both.

As regards this clone: The antigen is undetermined.

Time point in this sample: week 35, safety follow-up. A single vaccine dose contained 300 ug of mutant IDH1 20-mer peptide, and topical imiquimod was used with it. Each astrocytoma in the donors was new, WHO grade 3 or 4, IDH1-mutant and ATRX-lost. Sequencing used immunoSEQ multiplex PCR; TCRdb keeps in-frame clones, though not all of them. Of some 60,000 clones in the sample, about nine tenths were seen once. Here the sequenced sample was PBMCs, taken from a glioma patient whose treatment included an IDH1 peptide vaccine. The clonotype originates from a man aged 40-55 years with glioma.

CDR3 loop: CASSAGQGNQPQHF. The CDR3 bases are TGCGCCAGCAGCGCGGGACAGGGTAATCAGCCCCAGCATTTT. The chain has TRBV5-1 and TRBJ1-5, with 9 positions matching TRBD1. Germline V gene sequence: CDR1 SGHRS, CDR2 YFSETQ. V trimming: 4 bases; J trimming: 4 bases; junction bases outside the gene matches: 3. The CDR3 loop spans 14 amino acids.